The following is a TCR beta chain sequence with its context. This record comes from a study of cytomegalovirus exposure and HLA in healthy donors. The PCR made use of 60 Vbeta and 13 Jbeta primers. In the study's own analysis: Later reanalysis found approximately 76 million unique TCR beta chains, around 9.9 million of them shared. The data were produced by immunoSEQ multiplex PCR, yet TCRdb's version contains in-frame clones alone and is incomplete. That table furnishes V, J and clone size, whereas the DNA furnished D and trimming. The sample lists more than 110,000 clones, approximately 73% occurring once. The TCR sequence derives from a human donor in good health. Sample: PBMCs.

The CDR3 region is CASSLGTGAGNEQFF. The CDR3 region has the DNA TGTGCCAGCAGTTTAGGGACAGGGGCTGGCAATGAGCAGTTCTTC. The rearrangement joins TRBV28 to TRBJ2-1, with TRBD1 matching 10 bases. Germline CDR1 is MDHEN and CDR2 is SYDVKM. The CDR3 totals 15 residues. The J segment lost 6 bases and the V segment lost 2 bases, leaving 4 bases of the junction unmatched.